Shown below are 32 T cell receptor beta chains from a single sample sequenced in a study of blood T cell repertoires in COVID-19. Clones were read by immunoSEQ multiplex PCR, and TCRdb kept only the in-frame ones, dropping some. The data show a few hundred thousand clones, about nine tenths seen once. The sample comprised PBMCs or T cells enriched from blood (not recorded which). The receptors shown here come from a woman aged 50 to 65 who had recovered from COVID-19.

The chain carries TRBV5-6 and TRBJ2-1; 11 nucleotides agree with TRBD2. The J segment lost 10 bases and the V segment lost 4 bases, leaving 13 bases of the junction unmatched. The CDR3 consists of 16 residues. Germline lookup yields CDR1 SGHDT and CDR2 YYEEEE. DNA of the CDR3: TGTGCCAGCAGCCGTGTTATGACTAGCGGGGCGCAGGAGCAGTTCTTC. Its protein is CASSRVMTSGAQEQFF.

The chain has TRBV5-1 and TRBJ2-1, with 15 bases matching TRBD2. The CDR3 totals 17 residues. J lost 8 bases, V lost 4 bases, and 10 bases had no gene match. Germline V gene sequence: CDR1 SGHRS, CDR2 YFSETQ. CDR3 DNA sequence: TGCGCCAGCAGCGGGACTAGCGGGAGGTCCGAGTTATATGAGCAGTTCTTC. As protein: CASSGTSGRSELYEQFF. The variable domain in full, completed from reference TRBV5-1 and TRBJ2-1, reads KAGVTQTPRYLIKTRGQQVTLSCSPISGHRSVSWYQQTPGQGLQFLFEYFSETQRNKGNFPGRFSGRQFSNSRSEMNVSTLELGDSALYLCASSGTSGRSELYEQFFGPGTRLTVL.

The CDR3 loop is CASSLSRGGEQYF. The CDR3 DNA is TGTGCCAGCAGCTTGTCCAGGGGTGGCGAGCAGTACTTC. The rearrangement uses TRBV5-8 and TRBJ2-7; D is possibly TRBD1 (6 bases). V lost 1 base and J 6 bases, leaving 11 bases between the germline ends. The CDR3 runs 13 residues. Germline V gene data show CDR1 as SGHTS and CDR2 as YDEGEE.

V gene TRBV7-2 combines with J gene TRBJ2-2; D uncertain. Per germline, CDR1 SGHTA and CDR2 FQGNSA. The CDR3 spans 13 residues. V lost 5 bases, J lost 7 bases, and 11 bases lay in between. DNA for the CDR3: TGTGCCAGCAGCGCCCGATACGGCGGGGAGCTGTTTTTT. Translating gives CASSARYGGELFF.

This chain connects TRBV30 to TRBJ1-5; 10 positions agree with TRBD1. The CDR3 spans 16 residues. The J segment lost 7 bases and the V segment lost 0 bases, leaving 9 bases of the junction unmatched. Germline assignment: CDR1 GTSNPN and CDR2 SVGIG (reference sequence). CDR3 amino acids: CAWSVSGTGVGQPQHF. The CDR3 nucleotides are TGTGCCTGGAGTGTATCAGGGACAGGGGTTGGGCAGCCCCAGCATTTT.

The rearrangement links TRBV28 to TRBJ2-1; 7 nucleotides line up with TRBD1. With V trimmed by 2 bases and J by 8 bases, 0 bases remained unmatched. Germline V lookup: CDR1 MDHEN, CDR2 SYDVKM. The CDR3 extends over 12 amino acids. The CDR3 sequence: CASSLTGDEQFF. CDR3 coding DNA: TGTGCCAGCAGTTTAACAGGGGATGAGCAGTTCTTC.

This chain connects TRBV19 to TRBJ1-2; 9 bases map to TRBD1. This CDR3 is 15 amino acids long. Germline CDR1 LNHDA, CDR2 SQIVND (reference sequence). The V gene end was trimmed by 8 bases and the J gene end by 3 bases; junction bases not matched to a gene: 10. The CDR3 region has the DNA TGTGCCAGTTCCGACAGGGGGGGTTCTTACTATGGCTACACCTTC. Translated, it gives CASSDRGGSYYGYTF.

The V and J genes are TRBV19 and TRBJ2-7; TRBD1 matches 8 bases. Germline loops: CDR1 LNHDA, CDR2 SQIVND (reference sequence). Trimming at V came to 5 bases and at J to 4 bases, leaving 4 bases not matched to a gene. There are 13 residues in the CDR3. CDR3 in amino acids: CASSPGQDYEQYF. In DNA, the CDR3 is TGTGCCAGTAGTCCGGGACAGGATTACGAGCAGTACTTC.

Points on this clone: This sample includes further DNA sequences coding for the same CDR3. The V call is TRBV9, the J call TRBJ2-2, with D hard to call. V was cut by 0 bases and J by 4 bases, with 4 bases left in between. The CDR3 runs 13 residues. Germline V lookup: CDR1 SGDLS, CDR2 YYNGEE. The CDR3 region has the DNA TGTGCCAGCAGCGTAGTAGTCACCGGGGAGCTGTTTTTT. Its translation is CASSVVVTGELFF.

The rearrangement joins TRBV11-2 to TRBJ2-1; 11 nucleotides match TRBD2. The CDR3 is made up of 15 amino acids. The V gene end was trimmed by 1 base and the J gene end by 13 bases; junction bases not matched to a gene: 9. Germline lookup yields CDR1 SGHAT and CDR2 FQNNGV. In DNA form, the CDR3 reads TGTGCCAGCAGCTTAGGAGGGACTAGCGGCATTACACAGTTCTTC. This translates into CASSLGGTSGITQFF.

The gene calls are TRBV29-1 and TRBJ2-3; D uncertain. Germline CDR1 SQVTM, CDR2 ANQGSEA. The germline V and J ends were trimmed by 3 bases and 5 bases, with 6 bases remaining between them. The CDR3 covers 11 residues. The CDR3 region is CSVDELDTQYF. CDR3 sequence (DNA): TGCAGCGTTGACGAGTTAGATACGCAGTATTTT.

This chain connects TRBV5-6 to TRBJ2-7; 7 bases agree with TRBD1. The V gene's germline CDR1 is SGHDT and CDR2 YYEEEE. The CDR3 totals 14 residues. V lost 6 bases, J lost 0 bases, and 6 bases stayed unmatched. CDR3 sequence reads: CASTRDRSSYEQYF. The CDR3 DNA is TGTGCCAGCACCAGGGACAGATCCTCCTACGAGCAGTACTTC.

The V and J genes are TRBV7-9 and TRBJ2-1, with 10 nucleotides matching TRBD1. Trimming cost V 3 bases and J 8 bases; bases outside gene matches: 7. The germline CDR1 and CDR2 sequences are SEHNR and FQNEAQ (reference sequence). The CDR3 consists of 15 residues. The CDR3, as DNA: TGTGCCAGCAGCTTGCGTGACAGGGGGCACGATGAGCAGTTCTTC. Its protein product is CASSLRDRGHDEQFF.

This chain uses TRBV2 with TRBJ1-4; 7 nucleotides agree with TRBD1. Unmatched junction bases numbered 7, after V lost 11 bases and J lost 4 bases. Germline V gene lookup returns CDR1 SNHLY and CDR2 FYNNEI. The CDR3 has 13 amino acids. As DNA, the CDR3 is TGTGCCTGTTACAGGGGAGGTAATGAAAAACTGTTTTTT. Protein: CACYRGGNEKLFF.

The table lists this clone with a few counts. V is TRBV9 and J is TRBJ1-4; 7 bases fit TRBD1. Germline lookup yields CDR1 SGDLS and CDR2 YYNGEE. The CDR3 loop spans 15 amino acids. The junction had 7 bases not matched to a gene; V was cut back by 4 bases and J by 4 bases. The CDR3 here is CASSPHGTVNEKLFF. Written as DNA, the CDR3 is TGTGCCAGCAGCCCGCACGGGACAGTTAATGAAAAACTGTTTTTT. The full variable domain, in which reference TRBV9 and TRBJ1-4 provide the parts outside the CDR3, is DSGVTQTPKHLITATGQRVTLRCSPRSGDLSVYWYQQSLDQGLQFLIQYYNGEERAKGNILERFSAQQFPDLHSELNLSSLELGDSALYFCASSPHGTVNEKLFFGSGTQLSVL.

The genes are TRBV19 and TRBJ1-3; no clear D. The CDR3 has 14 residues. The V gene lost 7 bases and the J gene lost 4 bases, with 14 bases spanning the gap. Per germline, CDR1 LNHDA and CDR2 SQIVND (reference sequence). CDR3 sequence reads: CASTHTGGGNTIYF. CDR3 DNA sequence: TGTGCCAGTACCCATACCGGCGGGGGAAACACCATATATTTT. Variable domain in full (rest from reference TRBV19 and TRBJ1-3): DGGITQSPKYLFRKEGQNVTLSCEQNLNHDAMYWYRQDPGQGLRLIYYSQIVNDFQKGDIAEGYSVSREKKESFPLTVTSAQKNPTAFYLCASTHTGGGNTIYFGEGSWLTVV.

V is TRBV5-5 and J is TRBJ2-6; D remains unclear. CDR3 length: 14 amino acids. Trimming removed 0 bases from V and 3 bases from J, with 4 bases in between. CDR1 and CDR2 from the germline V gene are SGHKS and YYEKEE (reference sequence). CDR3 sequence (DNA): TGTGCCAGCAGCTTGGCGTTTGGGGCCAACGTCCTGACTTTC. This gives the protein CASSLAFGANVLTF.

V and J are TRBV30 and TRBJ1-5, with D possibly TRBD1 on 6 matching bases. Germline V gene data show CDR1 as GTSNPN and CDR2 as SVGIG (reference sequence). CDR3 length: 15 amino acids. The V and J ends lost 3 bases and 1 base respectively, with 13 bases between them. CDR3 bases: TGTGCCTGGAGGGGTACAGGGTCGAGCAATCAGCCCCAGCATTTT. Encoded protein: CAWRGTGSSNQPQHF.

V gene TRBV28 combines with J gene TRBJ1-5, with D tentatively TRBD1 (6 bases). The germline CDR1 and CDR2 sequences are MDHEN and SYDVKM. This CDR3 contains 15 residues. V shed 6 bases and J shed 6 bases, with 18 bases lying between them. CDR3 sequence reads: CASSLSKSGVQPQHF. The DNA for the CDR3 is TGTGCCAGCAGCCTAAGTAAATCAGGGGTTCAGCCCCAGCATTTT.

The rearrangement links TRBV30 to TRBJ2-5, with D perhaps TRBD1 (5 bases). V lost 0 bases to trimming and J lost 4 bases, with 12 bases between them. Germline CDR1 is GTSNPN and CDR2 is SVGIG (reference sequence). The CDR3 has 14 residues. The CDR3: CAWSVRTPVETQYF. CDR3 coding DNA: TGTGCCTGGAGTGTCAGGACACCGGTAGAGACCCAGTACTTC.

This chain links TRBV29-1 with TRBJ2-1; 8 bases agree with TRBD2. The CDR3 is 15 amino acids. CDR1 SQVTM and CDR2 ANQGSEA come from the germline V gene. The J segment lost 4 bases and the V segment lost 4 bases, leaving 9 bases of the junction unmatched. The CDR3 region has the DNA TGCAGCGTTGCGACTAGCGCCCTACTATACAATGAGCAGTTCTTC. This codes for CSVATSALLYNEQFF.

This rearrangement joins TRBV28 to TRBJ1-2; 8 nucleotides line up with TRBD1. Germline loops: CDR1 MDHEN, CDR2 SYDVKM. V was clipped by 7 bases and J by 0 bases; unmatched bases: 7. The CDR3 covers 15 residues. Here the CDR3 reads CASISTGAPNYGYTF. The CDR3 DNA reads as TGTGCCAGCATCTCGACAGGGGCTCCTAACTATGGCTACACCTTC.

This clone was counted a single time. The rearrangement joins TRBV19 to TRBJ1-4; 9 positions agree with TRBD1. CDR1 is LNHDA, CDR2 SQIVND, per germline (reference sequence). This CDR3 is 13 amino acids long. V was pared by 7 bases and J by 8 bases, with 5 bases of the junction left unmatched. The DNA for the CDR3 is TGTGCCAGTACGGGACAGGGCGAAGAAAAACTGTTTTTT. Residues: CASTGQGEEKLFF.

V and J are TRBV18 and TRBJ2-5; D call uncertain. Trimming took off 6 bases at V and 7 bases at J, with 12 bases between the two ends. In germline, CDR1 is KGHSH, CDR2 LQKENI. This CDR3 contains 12 residues. CDR3 in amino acids: CASSTPIATQYF. The CDR3 bases are TGTGCCAGCTCCACCCCTATTGCGACCCAGTACTTC.

This chain connects TRBV28 to TRBJ1-5; tentative D call: TRBD1 (5 bases). Germline CDR1 is MDHEN and CDR2 is SYDVKM. The CDR3 covers 18 residues. Trimming took off 5 bases at V and 0 bases at J, with 20 bases between the two ends. The CDR3 is CASSPIQYRTSSNQPQHF. Here the CDR3 DNA reads TGTGCCAGCAGTCCGATCCAATATCGGACATCTAGCAATCAGCCCCAGCATTTT.

This chain joins TRBV5-4 and TRBJ1-2, with D possibly matching TRBD1 (6 bases). The V gene's germline CDR1 is SGHNT and CDR2 YYREEE (reference sequence). V lost 1 base to trimming and J lost 8 bases, with 12 bases between them. This CDR3 has 13 amino acids. CDR3 DNA sequence: TGTGCCAGCAGCTTGTGGTACAGGGAAGGCTACACCTTC. The encoded protein is CASSLWYREGYTF.

The chain employs TRBV24-1 and TRBJ2-1; tentative D call: TRBD1 (6 bases). The germline V gene encodes CDR1 KGHDR and CDR2 SFDVKD. CDR3 size: 15 residues. Trimming took off 7 bases at V and 5 bases at J, with 17 bases between the two ends. Here the CDR3 DNA reads TGTGCCACCAGAGGGGGACATAGTGCTAACAATGAGCAGTTCTTC. Its translation: CATRGGHSANNEQFF.

The chain joins TRBV28 to TRBJ2-7; tentatively, D is TRBD2 (5 bases). This CDR3 contains 15 residues. The V end lost 6 bases, the J end lost 8 bases, and 23 bases lay between the germline ends. Looked up from germline, CDR1 is MDHEN and CDR2 is SYDVKM. The CDR3 spells CASSPGISLILKQYF. As DNA, the CDR3 is TGTGCCAGCAGCCCGGGGATTTCCTTGATTTTAAAGCAGTACTTC.

J is TRBJ2-3 and V is TRBV10-3; unclear D gene. Germline CDR1 ENHRY, CDR2 SYGVKD. The CDR3 has 15 amino acids. Deletions cut 4 bases from V and 3 bases from J, with 14 bases between. Here the CDR3 DNA reads TGTGCCATCAGTGTCGGAGTAACGCGAACAGATACGCAGTATTTT. It specifies CAISVGVTRTDTQYF.

V and J are TRBV25-1 and TRBJ2-3; D unresolved. Germline V gives CDR1 MGHDK, CDR2 SYGVNS. V lost 5 bases and J lost 3, with 9 bases in between. The CDR3 spans 13 residues. CDR3 coding DNA: TGTGCCAGCAGTCAAGGAGCGACAGATACGCAGTATTTT. It is translated as CASSQGATDTQYF.

The rearrangement joins TRBV7-6 to TRBJ2-5, with TRBD2 matching 9 bases. Germline assignment: CDR1 SGHVS and CDR2 FNYEAQ. V lost 5 bases to trimming and J lost 4 bases; unmatched junction nucleotides: 20. The CDR3 runs 19 residues. This chain's CDR3 is CASSPMRGGARMVGETQYF. The CDR3 region has the DNA TGTGCCAGCAGCCCCATGCGCGGGGGGGCGCGCATGGTTGGAGAGACCCAGTACTTC.

The rearrangement links TRBV5-8 to TRBJ2-1, with D possibly matching TRBD1 (5 bases). Germline V lookup: CDR1 SGHTS, CDR2 YDEGEE. Between the trimmed V and J ends, which lost 1 base and 5 bases, there was a span of 13 bases. The CDR3 is made up of 15 amino acids. DNA of the CDR3: TGTGCCAGCAGCTTGCGGTTGGTAGGGGACAATGAGCAGTTCTTC. Its translation: CASSLRLVGDNEQFF.